The next 32 T cell receptor beta chains were all read from a single sample in a study of OX40 agonist ivuxolimab in advanced cancers. Data came from immunoSEQ multiplex PCR; TCRdb stores just in-frame clones and leaves some out. The repertoire includes around 80,000 clones, approximately 84% of them detected once, and 2.5% to 3% sits in the top ten. This material consisted of CD4+ or CD8+ T cells sorted from blood, taken in a trial of the OX40 agonist ivuxolimab. These TCRs come from an adult with an advanced solid tumor such as melanoma, head and neck, liver or kidney cancer.

This chain links TRBV20-1 with TRBJ1-3, with no clear D. This CDR3 region has 11 residues. CDR1 is DFQATT, CDR2 SNEGSKA, per germline (reference sequence). CDR3: CSGRHGNTIYF. CDR3 DNA: TGCAGCGGCCGGCACGGAAACACCATATATTTT.

This clone was picked up a small number of times. J is TRBJ2-1 and V is TRBV7-3; 9 bases match TRBD1. The junction had 13 bases not matched to a gene; V was cut back by 1 base and J by 9 bases. The CDR3 runs to 17 residues. The germline V gene has CDR1 SGHTA and CDR2 FQGTGA. This chain's CDR3 is CASSLNVGGTGRSEQFF. In DNA form, the CDR3 reads TGTGCCAGCAGCTTAAACGTTGGAGGGACAGGGCGGTCTGAGCAGTTCTTC.

The J gene is TRBJ2-7, the V gene TRBV19, with a possible D match to TRBD2 (6 bases). The CDR3 contains 15 residues. Germline values: CDR1 LNHDA, CDR2 SQIVND (reference sequence). Trimming left V 1 base short and J 0 bases short, with 10 bases between. This chain's CDR3 is CASSIGAEGSYEQYF. The CDR3 DNA is TGTGCCAGTAGTATAGGGGCGGAGGGCTCCTACGAGCAGTACTTC.

The chain couples TRBV2 to TRBJ2-7, with 12 positions matching TRBD1. V trimming: 4 bases; J trimming: 1 base; junction bases outside the gene matches: 2. The CDR3 is 15 residues long. The germline V gene has CDR1 SNHLY and CDR2 FYNNEI. The CDR3 is CASSGGQGASYEQYF. The CDR3 DNA reads TGTGCCAGCAGTGGGGGACAGGGGGCTTCCTACGAGCAGTACTTC.

The chain joins TRBV7-2 to TRBJ2-2; tentative D call: TRBD1 (5 bases). The CDR3 runs 14 residues. Per germline, CDR1 SGHTA and CDR2 FQGNSA. Trimming removed 1 base from V and 7 bases from J, with 10 bases in between. The CDR3 loop reads CASSLGRDVGELFF. Here the CDR3 DNA reads TGTGCCAGCAGCTTAGGCAGGGATGTCGGGGAGCTGTTTTTT.

The V gene is TRBV7-9, the J gene TRBJ2-5; D is unresolved. Trimming took 5 bases from V and 5 from J, leaving 6 bases between them. From germline, CDR1 is SEHNR and CDR2 FQNEAQ (reference sequence). There are 11 residues in the CDR3. CDR3 amino acids: CASSIGETQYF. The CDR3, as DNA: TGTGCCAGCAGCATAGGCGAGACCCAGTACTTC.

The V and J genes are TRBV2 and TRBJ1-1; D not resolved. V was trimmed by 2 bases and J by 0 bases, leaving 4 bases between them. The CDR3 runs 13 residues. CDR1 and CDR2 (germline): SNHLY, FYNNEI. CDR3 loop: CASSELMNTEAFF. DNA of the CDR3: TGTGCCAGCAGTGAACTTATGAACACTGAAGCTTTCTTT.

This chain joins TRBV19 and TRBJ2-7; 9 bases agree with TRBD1. The V and J ends lost 4 bases and 6 bases, in that order; junction bases with no gene match: 7. Germline lookup yields CDR1 LNHDA and CDR2 SQIVND (reference sequence). There are 14 residues in the CDR3. In DNA, the CDR3 is TGTGCCAGTAGTACTACAGGGGGCGCAGTCGAGCAGTACGTC. Its protein is CASSTTGGAVEQYV.

This clone showed up many times. The chain has TRBV6-5 and TRBJ2-7; 8 positions match TRBD2. Germline lookup yields CDR1 MNHEY and CDR2 SVGAGI. The CDR3 contains 15 residues. The V segment lost 2 bases and the J segment 2 bases; nucleotides outside the gene matches: 5. The CDR3 nucleotides are TGTGCCAGCAGTTACGAGCGGGGGTTGCCCTACGAGCAGTACTTC. Its protein is CASSYERGLPYEQYF.

The chain is built from TRBV7-2 and TRBJ1-5; TRBD1 agrees at 7 bases. J lost 1 base, V lost 1 base, and 4 bases had no gene match. The CDR3 loop spans 16 amino acids. The germline CDR1 and CDR2 sequences are SGHTA and FQGNSA. DNA of the CDR3: TGTGCCAGCAGCTTAGTAGGGGGCGGGAGCAATCAGCCCCAGCATTTT. This sequence encodes CASSLVGGGSNQPQHF.

The gene calls are TRBV5-5 and TRBJ2-7; TRBD1 matches at 8 bases. The germline gives CDR1 SGHKS, CDR2 YYEKEE (reference sequence). V gave up 2 bases and J gave up 4 bases; unmatched junction bases: 2. The CDR3 is made up of 13 amino acids. In DNA form, the CDR3 reads TGTGCCAGCAGCTTCAGGACAGGGTACGAGCAGTACGTC. This sequence encodes CASSFRTGYEQYV.

This rearrangement joins TRBV19 to TRBJ1-2, with unresolved D. V lost 5 bases and J lost 0, with 13 bases in between. Germline V gene lookup returns CDR1 LNHDA and CDR2 SQIVND (reference sequence). The CDR3 has 15 amino acids. This chain's CDR3 is CASSETATANYGYTF. The CDR3, as DNA: TGTGCCAGTAGTGAGACTGCTACAGCTAACTATGGCTACACCTTC.

V and J are TRBV28 and TRBJ2-5; D is unclear. Trimming stripped 3 bases from V and 7 bases from J, with 6 bases between. The CDR3 is 11 residues long. Per the germline V gene, CDR1 is MDHEN and CDR2 is SYDVKM. The CDR3 loop reads CASSLVGTQYF. CDR3 in DNA: TGTGCCAGCAGTTTGGTTGGGACCCAGTACTTC.

The rearrangement joins TRBV4-3 to TRBJ1-2; D gene ambiguous. Trimming pared 4 bases from V and 5 bases from J, leaving 17 bases between. This CDR3 spans 15 amino acids. Germline-derived CDR1 and CDR2 are LGHNA and YSLEER. The CDR3 DNA follows: TGCGCCAGCAGCCCCCGTACGACGGTAGATTATGGCTACACCTTC. It translates to CASSPRTTVDYGYTF.

The chain is built from TRBV6-5 and TRBJ2-7; 8 bases are shared with TRBD1. This CDR3 region has 13 residues. J gave up 6 bases and V 6 bases, and 7 bases lay outside the gene matches. The germline V gene encodes CDR1 MNHEY and CDR2 SVGAGI. As DNA, the CDR3 is TGTGCCAGCAGCAGCCGACAGGGGACCGAGCAGTACGTC. This gives the protein CASSSRQGTEQYV.

The CDR3 bases are TGTGCCAGCAGTTTGGCAAGGATAGGGGCCCAGTACTTC. It translates to CASSLARIGAQYF. The chain is built from TRBV28 and TRBJ2-5; tentative D call: TRBD1 (5 bases). V gave up 3 bases and J gave up 9 bases, with 14 bases separating them. Germline lookup yields CDR1 MDHEN and CDR2 SYDVKM. The CDR3 extends over 13 amino acids.

The chain recombines TRBV19 with TRBJ2-2; a possible D gene is TRBD2 (6 bases). Trimming took 8 bases from V and 1 from J, leaving 14 bases between them. Germline CDR1 reads LNHDA; CDR2 reads SQIVND (reference sequence). The CDR3 length is 15 residues. The CDR3 loop is CASRTGGENTGELFF. The CDR3 DNA reads TGTGCCAGTCGTACAGGCGGGGAGAACACCGGGGAGCTGTTTTTT.

A remark on this clone: Relative to the germline gene, one junction end is altered; a read error may explain this. The chain uses TRBV5-4 and TRBJ1-4, with D maybe TRBD1 (6 bases). Germline CDR1 is SGHNT and CDR2 is YYREEE (reference sequence). This CDR3 is 15 amino acids long. CDR3 loop: CASSLDGGGGEKLFF. CDR3 bases: TGTGCCAGCAGTTTGGACGGGGGCGGAGGTGAAAAACTGTTTTTT.

The gene calls are TRBV6-1 and TRBJ1-2; 7 positions match TRBD1. J lost 3 bases, V lost 5 bases, and 9 bases had no gene match. The germline gives CDR1 MNHNS, CDR2 SASEGT. This CDR3 is built from 15 residues. The CDR3 loop is CASSPRQGADYGYTF. In DNA form, the CDR3 reads TGTGCCAGCAGTCCCCGACAGGGAGCGGACTATGGCTACACCTTC.

Here the CDR3 reads CAIKEDTQYF. Here the CDR3 DNA reads TGTGCCATCAAGGAAGATACGCAGTATTTT. J is TRBJ2-3 and V is TRBV28; D is ambiguous. Trimming took 10 bases from V and 5 from J, leaving 7 bases between them. The CDR3 has 10 residues. Germline assignment: CDR1 MDHEN and CDR2 SYDVKM.

The chain carries TRBV6-5 and TRBJ2-3; no reliable D call. V was cut by 6 bases and J by 5 bases, with 9 bases left in between. This CDR3 is 12 amino acids long. The germline CDR1 and CDR2 sequences are MNHEY and SVGAGI. The CDR3 sequence is CASSPVGDTQYF. In nucleotides, the CDR3 is TGTGCCAGCAGCCCGGTAGGAGATACGCAGTATTTT.

The chain has TRBV2 and TRBJ2-7, with 7 nucleotides matching TRBD1. The CDR3 totals 14 residues. Trimming at V came to 6 bases and at J to 0 bases, leaving 5 bases not matched to a gene. Looked up from germline, CDR1 is SNHLY and CDR2 is FYNNEI. DNA for the CDR3: TGTGCCAGCAGGGTGGGACAGAGCTCCTACGAGCAGTACTTC. Translation: CASRVGQSSYEQYF.

The chain uses TRBV11-3 and TRBJ2-2, with 8 nucleotides matching TRBD1. The CDR3 contains 17 residues. J gave up 5 bases and V 1 base, and 9 bases lay outside the gene matches. In germline, CDR1 is SGHNT, CDR2 YENEEA. The CDR3 loop reads CASSLALGQGATGELFF. The CDR3 DNA reads as TGTGCCAGCAGCTTAGCCCTAGGACAGGGAGCTACCGGGGAGCTGTTTTTT.

The chain combines TRBV6-4 with TRBJ2-6, with D perhaps TRBD1 (5 bases). CDR1 and CDR2 (germline): MRHNA, SNTAGT. V was clipped by 5 bases and J by 4 bases, with 9 bases between them. The CDR3 extends over 14 amino acids. The CDR3 region has the DNA TGTGCCAGCAGTTCAGGGTCCGGGGCCAACGTCCTGACTTTC. Translated, it gives CASSSGSGANVLTF.

The chain joins TRBV28 to TRBJ1-2; 7 positions agree with TRBD1. The CDR3 is 14 amino acids. Germline loops: CDR1 MDHEN, CDR2 SYDVKM. The trim removed 5 bases at V and 2 bases at J, leaving 5 bases unmatched. CDR3: CASSRRTGNYGYTF. The DNA for the CDR3 is TGTGCCAGCAGTCGCAGGACAGGCAACTATGGCTACACCTTC.

The rearrangement uses TRBV23-1 and TRBJ2-2; D remains ambiguous. TRBV23-1 is known as an ORF, though its function is uncertain. The CDR3 has 17 residues. Trimming took off 0 bases at V and 3 bases at J, with 14 bases between the two ends. The CDR3 coding sequence is TGCGCCAGCAGTCAATCCGCTCGTATTTCGGACACCGGGGAGCTGTTTTTT. Amino acids: CASSQSARISDTGELFF.

The rearrangement joins TRBV19 to TRBJ2-3; D is tentatively TRBD1 or TRBD2 (5 bases each). The CDR3 runs 14 residues. Germline V lookup: CDR1 LNHDA, CDR2 SQIVND (reference sequence). V was pared by 7 bases and J by 1 base, with 12 bases between. The CDR3 loop reads CASTIRGGTDTQYF. The CDR3 region has the DNA TGTGCCAGTACCATTCGAGGGGGCACAGATACGCAGTATTTT.

In this sample, this clone turned up once. The chain joins TRBV18 to TRBJ1-2; D remains ambiguous. CDR1 and CDR2 (germline): KGHSH, LQKENI. V gave up 0 bases and J gave up 4 bases, with 15 bases separating them. The CDR3 has 16 amino acids. The DNA of the CDR3 is TGTGCCAGCTCACCACCCGCCAGTCCCCTTGGCTATGGCTACACCTTC. It yields the protein CASSPPASPLGYGYTF.

This clone came up once. This chain uses TRBV30 with TRBJ1-1; 8 positions agree with TRBD1. Unmatched junction bases numbered 3, after V lost 1 base and J lost 5 bases. Looked up from germline, CDR1 is GTSNPN and CDR2 is SVGIG (reference sequence). This CDR3 comprises 13 residues. The CDR3 region is CAWSGTGGTEAFF. The CDR3 DNA reads TGTGCCTGGAGTGGAACAGGGGGGACTGAAGCTTTCTTT.

Sample share makes this clone medium-sized. This rearrangement joins TRBV5-1 to TRBJ2-2, with 7 bases that match TRBD1. Germline-derived CDR1 and CDR2 are SGHRS and YFSETQ. With V trimmed by 8 bases and J by 2 bases, 6 bases remained unmatched. The CDR3 is 14 residues long. The CDR3 reads CASQTGANTGELFF. The CDR3 DNA is TGCGCCAGTCAAACAGGGGCCAACACCGGGGAGCTGTTTTTT.

The chain couples TRBV15 to TRBJ2-3, with a possible D match to TRBD1 (5 bases). V lost 5 bases and J 2 bases, leaving 11 bases between the germline ends. The germline V gene encodes CDR1 LNHNV and CDR2 YYDKDF (reference sequence). The CDR3 spans 14 residues. DNA for the CDR3: TGTGCCACCAGCTCACAGGTTTTCACAGATACGCAGTATTTT. As protein: CATSSQVFTDTQYF.

The chain is built from TRBV5-1 and TRBJ2-1; no clear D gene. From germline, CDR1 is SGHRS and CDR2 YFSETQ. The V end lost 2 bases, the J end lost 0 bases, and 9 bases lay between the germline ends. The CDR3 contains 15 residues. CDR3 bases: TGCGCCAGCAGCTTAGCCCCGAGCTCCTACAATGAGCAGTTCTTC. This encodes CASSLAPSSYNEQFF.